The 28 T cell receptor beta chains below all came from one sample that was sequenced in a study of cytomegalovirus exposure and HLA in healthy donors. This PCR relied on a set of 60 Vbeta primers and 13 Jbeta primers. The method was immunoSEQ multiplex PCR; TCRdb's version includes in-frame clones alone and lacks a portion of them. The sample yields fewer than 200,000 clones, 70% to 85% seen once. The sequencing sample was made of PBMCs. The receptor set was obtained from a man aged 35-49 years in good health and CMV-seropositive.

The rearrangement links TRBV14 to TRBJ2-7, with 12 bases fitting TRBD2. Per germline, CDR1 SGHDN and CDR2 FVKESK. The CDR3 has 15 amino acids. The junction had 3 bases not matched to a gene; V was cut back by 4 bases and J by 2 bases. In nucleotides, the CDR3 is TGTGCCAGCAGCCCTCGACTAGCGGGGGCCTACGAGCAGTACTTC. This codes for CASSPRLAGAYEQYF.

The chain is built from TRBV7-9 and TRBJ2-7; 7 nucleotides agree with TRBD1. V was clipped by 6 bases and J by 6 bases; unmatched bases: 5. The CDR3 extends over 12 amino acids. Germline assignment: CDR1 SEHNR and CDR2 FQNEAQ (reference sequence). The CDR3 nucleotides read TGTGCCAGCAGATCTGACAGGGCCGAGCAGTACTTC. It specifies CASRSDRAEQYF.

The CDR3 coding sequence is TGTGCCAGCAGCCCCCAAGGCGGGGGTACGCAGTATTTT. Amino acid sequence: CASSPQGGGTQYF. The chain recombines TRBV7-3 with TRBJ2-3; the match to TRBD2 covers 7 bases. CDR1 SGHTA and CDR2 FQGTGA come from the germline V gene. The junction had 7 bases not matched to a gene; V was cut back by 5 bases and J by 8 bases. The CDR3 has 13 amino acids.

The chain links TRBV18 to TRBJ2-2; no reliable D call. The CDR3 spans 16 residues. The V end was cut by 3 bases, the J end by 2 bases, with 13 bases between. Germline CDR1 and CDR2: KGHSH and LQKENI. The CDR3 sequence is CASSPQGEVNTGELFF. The CDR3 nucleotides read TGTGCCAGCTCACCTCAAGGCGAGGTTAACACCGGGGAGCTGTTTTTT.

This clone came up once. Since the CDR3 does not end with the conserved phenylalanine or tryptophan, this likely comes from a read error. Here the CDR3 reads CSVEKGSGDTQYS. CDR3 DNA: TGCAGCGTTGAAAAAGGGTCGGGAGATACGCAGTATTCT. The gene calls are TRBV29-1 and TRBJ2-3; D remains unclear. Germline V CDR1 and CDR2: SQVTM, ANQGSEA. The CDR3 runs to 13 residues. V was shortened by 2 bases and J by 5 bases, with 11 bases between the two germline ends.

The chain is built from TRBV10-3 and TRBJ2-3; D call uncertain. The CDR3 has 11 residues. Germline CDR1 ENHRY, CDR2 SYGVKD. V lost 10 bases, J lost 0 bases, and 5 bases lay in between. CDR3: CATCSTDTQYF. CDR3 nucleotides: TGTGCCACCTGTAGCACAGATACGCAGTATTTT.

As concerns this clone: This sample also contains other DNA sequences that code for the same CDR3. The rearrangement links TRBV2 to TRBJ2-7; 9 bases are a match to TRBD1. The CDR3 runs 17 residues. The germline gives CDR1 SNHLY, CDR2 FYNNEI. Germline trimming cut 8 bases from V and 2 bases from J; bases unmatched to any gene: 16. The CDR3 spells CASGEIRTGANPYEQYF. CDR3 bases: TGTGCCAGCGGAGAGATTAGGACAGGGGCCAACCCCTACGAGCAGTACTTC.

The chain couples TRBV5-6 to TRBJ1-3, with 9 bases identical to TRBD1. Germline V gene lookup returns CDR1 SGHDT and CDR2 YYEEEE. Unmatched junction bases numbered 11, after V lost 4 bases and J lost 0 bases. This CDR3 spans 18 amino acids. CDR3 sequence: CASSPTGTGFLSGNTIYF. The CDR3 DNA is TGTGCCAGCAGCCCCACCGGGACAGGGTTCCTCTCTGGAAACACCATATATTTT.

The chain links TRBV9 to TRBJ2-1, with 7 nucleotides matching TRBD1. Trimming cost V 3 bases and J 3 bases; bases outside gene matches: 6. This CDR3 region has 15 residues. In germline, CDR1 is SGDLS, CDR2 YYNGEE. CDR3 protein: CASSETGDYYNEQFF. The CDR3 DNA reads TGTGCCAGCAGCGAAACAGGGGATTACTACAATGAGCAGTTCTTC.

The gene calls are TRBV6-1 and TRBJ1-2; the D is unclear. V was clipped by 5 bases and J by 3 bases, with 13 bases between them. Germline CDR1 is MNHNS and CDR2 is SASEGT. The CDR3 sequence is 14 residues long. In DNA form, the CDR3 reads TGTGCCAGCAGTTCCATCGAGGGATACTATGGCTACACCTTC. Translating gives CASSSIEGYYGYTF.

The count of this clone is one. The V and J genes are TRBV4-1 and TRBJ2-3; a possible D gene is TRBD2 (7 bases). V lost 0 bases, J lost 2 bases, and 12 bases lay in between. This CDR3 contains 16 residues. Germline lookup yields CDR1 MGHRA and CDR2 YSYEKL. The CDR3 protein is CASSQEPGGHTDTQYF. The CDR3 DNA reads TGCGCCAGCAGCCAAGAACCCGGGGGGCACACAGATACGCAGTATTTT.

This rearrangement joins TRBV6-1 to TRBJ2-7; 9 bases map to TRBD2. This CDR3 region has 14 residues. With 5 bases clipped from V and 3 bases from J, the junction kept 5 bases outside the gene matches. Germline lookup yields CDR1 MNHNS and CDR2 SASEGT. CDR3 coding DNA: TGTGCCAGCAGTTGGCTAGCGGGGTTCTACGAGCAGTACTTC. Translating it yields CASSWLAGFYEQYF.

A note on this clone: One end of the junction is discordant with germline, which a read error may explain. This chain connects TRBV28 to TRBJ1-2; D is unclear. CDR3 length: 18 residues. Germline V gene sequence: CDR1 MDHEN, CDR2 SYDVKM. In nucleotides, the CDR3 is TGTGCCAGCAGCTTATCAGGCAGGTTAAACTTCGGAAGGTATGGCTACACCTTC. Encoded protein: CASSLSGRLNFGRYGYTF.

The chain's CDR3 is CASSPGTGFGRPGGYTF. The CDR3 nucleotides are TGTGCCAGTAGTCCCGGGACAGGGTTCGGTCGGCCAGGGGGCTACACCTTC. This chain joins TRBV19 and TRBJ1-2; TRBD1 agrees at 9 bases. Germline trimming cut 5 bases from V and 8 bases from J; bases unmatched to any gene: 18. The CDR3 totals 17 residues. CDR1 is LNHDA, CDR2 SQIVND, per germline (reference sequence).

This chain uses TRBV6-1 with TRBJ2-2; no clear D. This CDR3 spans 14 amino acids. V lost 0 bases, J lost 8 bases, and 10 bases lay in between. Looked up from germline, CDR1 is MNHNS and CDR2 is SASEGT. The CDR3 region is CASSEALRRGELFF. Written as DNA, the CDR3 is TGTGCCAGCAGTGAAGCCCTCCGTCGTGGGGAGCTGTTTTTT.

This chain connects TRBV10-3 to TRBJ1-4, with D possibly matching TRBD1 (5 bases). CDR1 and CDR2 from the germline V gene are ENHRY and SYGVKD. The CDR3 runs 13 residues. The V end lost 10 bases, the J end lost 8 bases, and 17 bases lay between the germline ends. CDR3: CATGGVSEEKLFF. The CDR3 nucleotides are TGTGCCACTGGGGGGGTATCTGAAGAAAAACTGTTTTTT.

The rearrangement links TRBV7-2 to TRBJ2-7; the match to TRBD2 covers 7 bases. Germline assignment: CDR1 SGHTA and CDR2 FQGNSA. The CDR3 covers 14 residues. Germline trimming cut 5 bases from V and 7 bases from J; bases unmatched to any gene: 11. CDR3 DNA: TGTGCCAGCAGCCCAAGGTTCAACGGGGGGGAGCAGTACTTC. The encoded protein is CASSPRFNGGEQYF. Complete variable domain (other parts from reference TRBV7-2 and TRBJ2-7): GAGVSQSPSNKVTEKGKDVELRCDPISGHTALYWYRQSLGQGLEFLIYFQGNSAPDKSGLPSDRFSAERTGGSVSTLTIQRTQQEDSAVYLCASSPRFNGGEQYFGPGTRLTVT.

This chain links TRBV7-2 with TRBJ2-7; 10 positions match TRBD1. The CDR3 has 16 amino acids. Germline CDR1 and CDR2: SGHTA and FQGNSA. V shed 2 bases, J shed 3 bases, and the junction held 7 bases outside the gene matches. CDR3 in amino acids: CASSLIFGTGVYEQYF. The CDR3 DNA follows: TGTGCCAGCAGCTTAATTTTTGGGACAGGGGTCTACGAGCAGTACTTC.

CDR3 region: CASSLDAGLGSEQFF. In DNA form, the CDR3 reads TGTGCCAGCAGCTTAGATGCGGGGTTAGGTAGTGAGCAGTTCTTC. J is TRBJ2-1 and V is TRBV7-9, with D possibly being TRBD2 (6 bases). V dropped 1 base and J dropped 9 bases, with 16 bases sitting between them. CDR1 and CDR2 (germline): SEHNR, FQNEAQ (reference sequence). This CDR3 region has 15 residues.

The chain couples TRBV7-9 to TRBJ2-7; TRBD1 matches 9 bases. Germline V CDR1 and CDR2: SEHNR, FQNEAQ (reference sequence). V was clipped by 5 bases and J by 9 bases; unmatched bases: 8. This CDR3 is 13 amino acids long. As DNA, the CDR3 is TGTGCCAGCAGCGGAAGGGACAGGGTAGGGCAGTACTTC. Encoded protein: CASSGRDRVGQYF. The variable domain in full, with the rest retrieved from reference TRBV7-9 and TRBJ2-7, is DTGVSQNPRHKITKRGQNVTFRCDPISEHNRLYWYRQTLGQGPEFLTYFQNEAQLEKSRLLSDRFSAERPKGSFSTLEIQRTEQGDSAMYLCASSGRDRVGQYFGPGTRLTVT.

The CDR3 region is CASSKAGRTDTQYF. Written as DNA, the CDR3 is TGTGCCAGCAGTAAAGCGGGTCGCACAGATACGCAGTATTTT. The chain has TRBV11-2 and TRBJ2-3; D might be TRBD2 (6 bases). The CDR3 runs 14 residues. Trimming removed 6 bases at V and 1 base at J, with 11 bases between. Germline V gene data show CDR1 as SGHAT and CDR2 as FQNNGV.

The chain couples TRBV7-7 to TRBJ2-1; the D gene is possibly TRBD1 (5 bases). This CDR3 has 15 residues. Germline V gene sequence: CDR1 SSHAT, CDR2 FNYEAQ (reference sequence). V was pared by 1 base and J by 3 bases, with 10 bases between. The CDR3, as DNA: TGTGCCAGCAGCTTAGGGCAGGGTCGCTACAATGAGCAGTTCTTC. Protein: CASSLGQGRYNEQFF.

The rearrangement links TRBV7-8 to TRBJ2-3; TRBD2 matches 8 bases. Germline-derived CDR1 and CDR2 are SGHVS and FQNEAQ. The CDR3 sequence is 18 residues long. Trimming removed 0 bases from V and 0 bases from J; junction bases left unmatched: 8. This CDR3 reads CASSLAARAGVSTDTQYF. In DNA, the CDR3 is TGTGCCAGCAGCTTAGCGGCGAGAGCGGGAGTGAGCACAGATACGCAGTATTTT.

This clone was detected a few times. V and J are TRBV5-5 and TRBJ1-1; D is possibly TRBD1 (5 bases). Trimming took off 3 bases at V and 5 bases at J, with 14 bases between the two ends. The CDR3 runs to 14 residues. Germline V lookup: CDR1 SGHKS, CDR2 YYEKEE (reference sequence). CDR3 sequence (DNA): TGTGCCAGCAGCTCCCCAGGGCTAGGAACTGAAGCTTTCTTT. Translated, it gives CASSSPGLGTEAFF.

V is TRBV18 and J is TRBJ2-7, with 7 bases fitting TRBD2. V lost 4 bases, J lost 2 bases, and 11 bases stayed unmatched. Germline CDR1 reads KGHSH; CDR2 reads LQKENI. The CDR3 sequence is 16 residues long. CDR3 residues: CASSLFPSGGTYEQYF. CDR3 nucleotide sequence: TGTGCCAGCTCACTCTTTCCTAGCGGAGGGACCTACGAGCAGTACTTC.

This clone was detected only a few times. The chain uses TRBV5-1 and TRBJ1-1, with a weak D call TRBD1 (5 bases). The CDR3 length is 14 residues. The V end lost 1 base, the J end lost 5 bases, and 12 bases lay between the germline ends. Germline V gene lookup returns CDR1 SGHRS and CDR2 YFSETQ. CDR3 nucleotides: TGCGCCAGCAGCTTGAGTCAGGGATTGACTGAAGCTTTCTTT. As protein: CASSLSQGLTEAFF.

V usage is TRBV4-1 and J usage is TRBJ1-5; D might be TRBD1 (5 bases). Trimming pared 1 base from V and 2 bases from J, leaving 12 bases between. CDR1 and CDR2 from the germline V gene are MGHRA and YSYEKL. The CDR3 contains 16 residues. The CDR3 loop reads CASSQVGAQGNQPQHF. The CDR3 DNA sequence: TGCGCCAGCAGCCAAGTTGGGGCGCAGGGCAATCAGCCCCAGCATTTT.

The rearrangement joins TRBV25-1 to TRBJ2-1; 8 bases match TRBD2. V dropped 4 bases and J dropped 5; count of bases not matched to a gene: 10. Germline CDR1 reads MGHDK; CDR2 reads SYGVNS. The CDR3 has 16 residues. CDR3 DNA: TGTGCCAGCAGTGCTCCGGGACTAGTTGGGAACAATGAGCAGTTCTTC. Protein product: CASSAPGLVGNNEQFF.